This T cell receptor (beta chain) was profiled in a study of identical twins. MiXCR, applied by TCRdb to the 5' RACE reads, yields one record per CDR3 protein. This table has about 530,000 distinct CDR3 sequences, nearly 15% appearing once. This clonotype was recorded a few times. Separately, the same data were catalogued under a study of yellow fever vaccine responses in identical twins.

What was sequenced was CD4+ T cells sorted from blood. The receptor was derived from a woman between 18 and 29 years old in good health.

The CDR3 loop reads CASSLVPGLANYEQYF. CDR3 DNA: TGTGCCAGCAGCTTAGTTCCGGGACTAGCGAACTACGAGCAGTACTTC. This chain joins TRBV7-9 and TRBJ2-7, with 10 bases identical to TRBD2. CDR1 is SEHNR, CDR2 FQNEAQ, per germline (reference sequence). V was pared by 1 base and J by 3 bases, with 6 bases of the junction left unmatched. The CDR3 extends over 16 amino acids.